This TCR beta chain was recovered during a study of cytomegalovirus exposure and HLA in healthy donors. The method was immunoSEQ multiplex PCR; TCRdb's version includes in-frame clones alone and lacks a portion of them. The sample lists some 60,000 clones; 94% were seen once. The CDR3 runs to 16 residues. CDR1 is MNHNY, CDR2 SVGAGI, per germline (reference sequence). The V end was cut by 5 bases, the J end by 0 bases, with 14 bases between. The sample taken for sequencing was PBMCs. This sequence originates from a man aged 18 to 30 in good health and CMV-seropositive. This chain joins TRBV6-6 and TRBJ2-1; no definite D call. CDR3 bases: TGTGCCAGCAGTCCCCGCGCAGGAAGCTCCTACAATGAGCAGTTCTTC. Translation: CASSPRAGSSYNEQFF.